These T cell receptor beta chains were read from a single sample in a study of blood T cells in healthy people across ages. Using its own MiXCR run on the 5' RACE reads, TCRdb lists one record per CDR3 protein. The table records over a million distinct CDR3 sequences, 35% to 45% of them present only once. The sample taken for sequencing was blood. Every receptor here comes from a woman aged 18-35 years in good health. Both conserved end residues are part of each CDR3. The D gene is left open where the match is weak. Rows may omit the clone size; those that give it use once, few, many or a size class.

abundance,v_gene,d_gene,j_gene,CDR3nt,CDR3aa
few,TRBV20-1,TRBD1,TRBJ2-7,TGCAGTGCTATTTCCGGGACAGGGTCCTACGAGCAGTACTTC,CSAISGTGSYEQYF
-,TRBV12-3/TRBV12-4,TRBD1,TRBJ1-4,TGTGCCAGCAGTCAAAGTTACAGGGGAGGGAATGAAAAACTGTTTTTT,CASSQSYRGGNEKLFF
-,TRBV10-1,-,TRBJ2-5,TGCGCCAGCAGGCCTGGACGACCGGGAACTGCCCAAGAGACCCAGTACTTC,CASRPGRPGTAQETQYF
-,TRBV3-1,TRBD1,TRBJ1-1,TGTGCCAGCAGCCCCCCGGGACAGGGGGGAGCTTTCTTT,CASSPPGQGGAFF
-,TRBV12-3/TRBV12-4,-,TRBJ2-3,TGTGCCAGCAGCGAGAGGGGCACAGATACGCAGTATTTT,CASSERGTDTQYF
-,TRBV4-1,-,TRBJ2-7,TGCGCCCCGGTAGGCATCCGGTACTTC,CAPVGIRYF
-,TRBV7-3,TRBD2,TRBJ2-3,TGTGCCAGCAGCTTTGGGACTAGCTCGTCGGCAGATACGCAGTATTTT,CASSFGTSSSADTQYF
many,TRBV20-1,-,TRBJ2-5,TGCAGTGCTAGAGACCCTGCAGGCAACCAAGAGACCCAGTACTTC,CSARDPAGNQETQYF
-,TRBV6-1,-,TRBJ2-7,TGTGCCAGCAGAAAGGGGGACATAGTCTACGAGCAGTACTTC,CASRKGDIVYEQYF
-,TRBV7-9,-,TRBJ1-1,TGTGCCAGCAGCTTTAATCAACAGGGTAGCACTGAAGCTTTCTTT,CASSFNQQGSTEAFF